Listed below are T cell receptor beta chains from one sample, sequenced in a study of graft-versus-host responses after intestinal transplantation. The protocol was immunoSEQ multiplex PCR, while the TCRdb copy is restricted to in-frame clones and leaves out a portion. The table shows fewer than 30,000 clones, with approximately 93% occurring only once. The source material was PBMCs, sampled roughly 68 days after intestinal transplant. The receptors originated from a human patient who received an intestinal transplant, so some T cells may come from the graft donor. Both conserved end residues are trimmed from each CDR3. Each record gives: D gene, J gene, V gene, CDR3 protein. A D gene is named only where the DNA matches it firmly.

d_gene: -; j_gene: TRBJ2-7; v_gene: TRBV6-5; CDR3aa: ASSPGQGGYEQY
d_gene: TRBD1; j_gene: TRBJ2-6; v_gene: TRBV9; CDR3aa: ASSLRTGVSGANVLT
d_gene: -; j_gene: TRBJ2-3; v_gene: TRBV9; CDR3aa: ASSVLGLPDTQY
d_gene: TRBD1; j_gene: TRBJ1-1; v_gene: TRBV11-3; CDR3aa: ASSGGTGGLNTEAF
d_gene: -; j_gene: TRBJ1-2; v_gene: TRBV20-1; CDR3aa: SAKQGNGYT
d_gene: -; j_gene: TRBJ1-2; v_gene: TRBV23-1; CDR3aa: ASSRRVNYGYT
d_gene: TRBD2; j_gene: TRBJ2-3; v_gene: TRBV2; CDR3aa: ASSEVIGLAADTQY
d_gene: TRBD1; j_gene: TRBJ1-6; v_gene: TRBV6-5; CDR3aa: ASRQQGGYNSPLH
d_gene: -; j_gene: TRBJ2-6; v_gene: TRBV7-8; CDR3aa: ASSGGISGANVLT
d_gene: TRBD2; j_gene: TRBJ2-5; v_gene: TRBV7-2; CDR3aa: ASRSSGGTQETQY
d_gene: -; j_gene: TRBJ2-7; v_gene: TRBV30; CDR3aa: AWSDVGTSYEQY
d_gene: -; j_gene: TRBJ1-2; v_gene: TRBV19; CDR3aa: AGDTSAKYGYT
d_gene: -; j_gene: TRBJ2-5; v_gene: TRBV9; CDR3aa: ASSVGGLGETQY
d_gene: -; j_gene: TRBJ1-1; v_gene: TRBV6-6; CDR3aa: ASSYVWNTEAF
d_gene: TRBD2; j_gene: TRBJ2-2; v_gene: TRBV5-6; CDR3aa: ASSLRLAGYTGELF
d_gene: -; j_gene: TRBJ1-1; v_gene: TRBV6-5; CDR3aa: ASISLGAPEAF
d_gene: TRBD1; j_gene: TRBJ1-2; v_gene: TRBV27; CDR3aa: ASSWTGGEGYT
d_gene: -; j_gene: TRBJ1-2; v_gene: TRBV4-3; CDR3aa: ASSQFVTTYGYT
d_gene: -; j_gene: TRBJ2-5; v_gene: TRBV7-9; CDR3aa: ASRDARDYQETQY
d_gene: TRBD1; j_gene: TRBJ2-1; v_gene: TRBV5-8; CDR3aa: ASSLEAGGNEQF